This TCR beta chain appears in the sequencing data of a study of T cell clonotyping in hematopoietic cell transplantation. Whole-study results and caveats: CD4 and CD8 repertoire contributions could not be separated without sorting. At the given depth, recipient repertoires were over 97% de novo clonotypes. Graft donor and pretransplant recipient Inverse Simpson Index values predicted broader posttransplant TCR diversity. Recipient TCR diversity dropped after transplant; expanded clonotypes rose from day 30 to 180.

About this clone: Its target is not known.

Clones were read by immunoSEQ multiplex PCR, and TCRdb kept only the in-frame ones, dropping some. The data contain more than 9,000 clones, approximately 90% of them singletons. The CDR3 totals 13 residues. Germline CDR1 is SQVTM and CDR2 is ANQGSEA. Trimming at V came to 6 bases and at J to 7 bases, leaving 5 bases not matched to a gene. This sequence originates from a woman in her 50s in good health. Some clones in this sample may be carry-over from other donors' samples. The sample consisted of peripheral blood mononuclear cells. V usage is TRBV29-1 and J usage is TRBJ2-1, with TRBD2 matching 11 bases. This chain's CDR3 is CSVVAGGQNEQFF. CDR3 bases: TGCAGCGTGGTAGCGGGGGGGCAAAATGAGCAGTTCTTC.